Sequencing of this T cell receptor (beta chain) was carried out in a study of OX40 agonist ivuxolimab in advanced cancers. Blood samples were obtained at baseline, cycle 4 day 1, and cycle 7 day 1. The CDR3 length is 11 residues. Per germline, CDR1 SQVTM and CDR2 ANQGSEA. Trimming took off 4 bases at V and 4 bases at J, with 4 bases between the two ends. This clone was observed a few times. Other DNA sequences from this sample encode an identical CDR3 as well. The method was immunoSEQ multiplex PCR; TCRdb's version includes in-frame clones alone and lacks a portion of them. The sample yields around 84,000 clones, under 85% seen once.

The clonotype comes from an adult with an advanced solid tumor such as melanoma, head and neck, liver or kidney cancer. This chain uses TRBV29-1 with TRBJ2-2; D not certain. Sequenced material: CD4+ or CD8+ T cells sorted from blood, taken in a trial of the OX40 agonist ivuxolimab. The CDR3 nucleotides are TGCAGCGTTGGAGGCACCGGGGAGCTGTTTTTT. It encodes CSVGGTGELFF.